This entry concerns a single TCR beta chain. The antigen is undetermined. The sample is drawn from a study of shared clonotypes between healthy human individuals. Repertoires were generated with immunoSEQ multiplex PCR, while TCRdb's copy carries only in-frame clones and drops some. The repertoire holds 2 million to 2.5 million clones, with 93% as singletons. The CDR3 spans 13 residues. Trimming cost V 2 bases and J 8 bases, with 7 bases left between them. The germline gives CDR1 SGHTA, CDR2 FQGTGA. General study points: A handful of donors showed sharing of approximately 5% of naive CD4 clonotypes.

The sequence was obtained from a man in his late teens or twenties in good health. Some clones in this sample may be carry-over from other donors' samples. The sample consisted of naive CD4+ T cells from PBMCs. Sample subset: CD45RA+ positively selected. The chain carries TRBV7-3 and TRBJ1-6; D remains unclear. The CDR3 nucleotides are TGTGCCAGCAGCTTAGGCGAGGATTCACCCCTCCACTTT. Encoded protein: CASSLGEDSPLHF.